This T cell receptor beta chain was captured by sequencing in a study of cytomegalovirus exposure and HLA in healthy donors. Broader study findings: Per published reports, the classifier diagnosed cytomegalovirus status with high specificity and sensitivity.

Profiling relied on immunoSEQ multiplex PCR, and the TCRdb table lists in-frame clones only, not all of them. The sample comprises about 280,000 clones, around 89% of which are singletons, and approximately 0.88% rests with the top ten. The CDR3 sequence is 13 residues long. Germline loops: CDR1 MRHNA, CDR2 SNTAGT. The germline V and J ends were trimmed by 4 bases and 9 bases, with 10 bases remaining between them. For this clone: Its antigen is not known.

The donors were members of the approximately 130-subject validation cohort (separate from the approximately 650-subject first cohort). This chain uses TRBV6-4 with TRBJ1-6; D possibly corresponds to TRBD1 (5 bases). The sample was PBMCs. The origin of this receptor is a woman in her late teens or twenties in good health and CMV-seronegative. The CDR3 coding sequence is TGTGCCAGCAGTGTCAGGGTGGGTTCACCCCTCCACTTT. Translation gives CASSVRVGSPLHF.